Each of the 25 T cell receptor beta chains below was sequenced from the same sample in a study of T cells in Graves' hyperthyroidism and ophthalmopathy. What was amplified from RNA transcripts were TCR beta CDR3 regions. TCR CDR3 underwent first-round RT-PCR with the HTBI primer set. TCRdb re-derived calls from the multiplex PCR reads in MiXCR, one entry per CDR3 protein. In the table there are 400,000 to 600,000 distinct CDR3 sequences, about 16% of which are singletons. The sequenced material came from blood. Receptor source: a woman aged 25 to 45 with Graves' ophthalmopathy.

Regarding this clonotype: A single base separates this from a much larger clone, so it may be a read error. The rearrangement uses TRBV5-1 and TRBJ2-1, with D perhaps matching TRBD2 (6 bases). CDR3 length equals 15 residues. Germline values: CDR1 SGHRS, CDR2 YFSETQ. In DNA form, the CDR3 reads TGCGCCAGCGGCTTCCAGGGCGGGAACTACAATGAGCAGTTCTTC. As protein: CASGFQGGNYNEQFF.

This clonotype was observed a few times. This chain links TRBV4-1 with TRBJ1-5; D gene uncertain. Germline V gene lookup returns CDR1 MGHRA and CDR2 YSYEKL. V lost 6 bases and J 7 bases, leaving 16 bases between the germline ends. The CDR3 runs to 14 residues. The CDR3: CASSSTWVRQPQHF. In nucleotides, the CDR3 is TGCGCCAGCAGTAGTACATGGGTTCGACAGCCCCAGCATTTT.

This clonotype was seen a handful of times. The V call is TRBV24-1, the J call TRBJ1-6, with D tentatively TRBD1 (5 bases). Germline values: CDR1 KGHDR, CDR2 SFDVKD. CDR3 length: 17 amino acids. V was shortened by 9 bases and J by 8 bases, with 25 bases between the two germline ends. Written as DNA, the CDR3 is TGTGCCACCCCCCATGCGACGCTTGGGGCGGAGGATTCACCCCTCCACTTT. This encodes CATPHATLGAEDSPLHF.

For the CDR3, the DNA is TGTGCCAGCAGTAATAGCGACACAGATACGCAGTATTTT. Its translation is CASSNSDTDTQYF. The gene calls are TRBV6-2 or TRBV6-3 and TRBJ2-3, with a tentative D call TRBD2 (5 bases). There are 13 residues in the CDR3. V dropped 5 bases and J dropped 2 bases, with 8 bases sitting between them. Germline lookup yields CDR1 MNHEY and CDR2 SVGEGT.

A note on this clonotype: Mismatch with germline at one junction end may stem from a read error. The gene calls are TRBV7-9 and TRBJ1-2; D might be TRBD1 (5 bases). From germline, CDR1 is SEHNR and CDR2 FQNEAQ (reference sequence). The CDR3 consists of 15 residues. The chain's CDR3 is CASSLGGSRDYGYIF. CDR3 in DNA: TGTGCCAGCAGCTTAGGTGGCAGCCGGGACTATGGCTACATCTTC.

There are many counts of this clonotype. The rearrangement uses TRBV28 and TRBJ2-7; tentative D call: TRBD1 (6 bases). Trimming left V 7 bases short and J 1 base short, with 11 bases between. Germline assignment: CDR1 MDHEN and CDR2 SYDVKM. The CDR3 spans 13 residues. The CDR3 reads CASNRERSYEQYF. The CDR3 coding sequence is TGTGCCAGCAACAGGGAGAGATCCTACGAGCAGTACTTC.

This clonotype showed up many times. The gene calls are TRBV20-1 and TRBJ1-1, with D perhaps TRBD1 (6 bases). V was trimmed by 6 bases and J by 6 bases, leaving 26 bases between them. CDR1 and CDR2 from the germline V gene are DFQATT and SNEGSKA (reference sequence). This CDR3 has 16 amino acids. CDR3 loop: CSAKFRTGAGISEAFF. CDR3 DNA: TGCAGTGCAAAATTTAGAACGGGGGCAGGTATCTCTGAAGCTTTCTTT.

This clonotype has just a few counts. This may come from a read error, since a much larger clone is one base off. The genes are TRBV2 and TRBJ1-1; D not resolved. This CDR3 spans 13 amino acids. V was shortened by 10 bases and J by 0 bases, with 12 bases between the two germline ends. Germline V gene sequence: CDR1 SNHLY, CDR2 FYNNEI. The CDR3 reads CATSIGMNTEAFF. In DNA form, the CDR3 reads TGTGCCACCTCGATAGGGATGAACACTGAAGCTTTCTTT.

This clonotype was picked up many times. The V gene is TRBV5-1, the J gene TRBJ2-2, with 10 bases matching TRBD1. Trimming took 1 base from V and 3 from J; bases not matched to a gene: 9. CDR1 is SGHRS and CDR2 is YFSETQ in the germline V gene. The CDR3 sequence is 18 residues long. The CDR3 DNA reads TGCGCCAGCAGCTTGCGAAGACAGGGGGCGATTGACACCGGGGAGCTGTTTTTT. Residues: CASSLRRQGAIDTGELFF.

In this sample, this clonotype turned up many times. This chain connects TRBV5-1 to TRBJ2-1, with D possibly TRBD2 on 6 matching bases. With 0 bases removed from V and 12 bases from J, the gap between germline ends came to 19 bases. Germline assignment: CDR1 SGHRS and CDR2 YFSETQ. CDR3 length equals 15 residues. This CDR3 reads CASSLDGTSRSGQFF. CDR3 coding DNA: TGCGCCAGCAGCTTGGATGGGACTTCCCGCAGTGGGCAGTTCTTC.

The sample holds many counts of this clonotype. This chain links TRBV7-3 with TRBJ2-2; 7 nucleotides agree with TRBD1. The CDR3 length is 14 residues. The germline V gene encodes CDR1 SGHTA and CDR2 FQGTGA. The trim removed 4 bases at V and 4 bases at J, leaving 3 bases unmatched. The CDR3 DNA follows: TGTGCCAGCAGCTCTACAGGGGTCACCGGGGAGCTGTTTTTT. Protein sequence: CASSSTGVTGELFF.

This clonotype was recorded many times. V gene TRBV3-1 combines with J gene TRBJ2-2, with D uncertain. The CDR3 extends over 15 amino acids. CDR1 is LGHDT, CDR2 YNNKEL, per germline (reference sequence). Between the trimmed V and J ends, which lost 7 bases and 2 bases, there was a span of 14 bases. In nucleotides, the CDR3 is TGTGCCAGCACCCCCTGGTCAGATAACACCGGGGAGCTGTTTTTT. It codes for CASTPWSDNTGELFF.

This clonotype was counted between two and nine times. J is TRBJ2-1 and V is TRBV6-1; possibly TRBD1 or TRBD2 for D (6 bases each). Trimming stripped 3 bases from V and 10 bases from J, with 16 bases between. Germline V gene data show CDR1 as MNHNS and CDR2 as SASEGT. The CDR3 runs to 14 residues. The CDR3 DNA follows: TGTGCCAGCAGTGACGGAAGGGGGGCTCGGGAGCAGTTCTTC. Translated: CASSDGRGAREQFF.

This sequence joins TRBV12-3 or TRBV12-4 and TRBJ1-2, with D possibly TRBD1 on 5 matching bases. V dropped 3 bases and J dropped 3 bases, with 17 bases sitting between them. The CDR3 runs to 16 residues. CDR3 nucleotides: TGTGCCAGCAGTTTCCGGAAAAGACAGTGGCACTATGGCTACACCTTC. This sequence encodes CASSFRKRQWHYGYTF.

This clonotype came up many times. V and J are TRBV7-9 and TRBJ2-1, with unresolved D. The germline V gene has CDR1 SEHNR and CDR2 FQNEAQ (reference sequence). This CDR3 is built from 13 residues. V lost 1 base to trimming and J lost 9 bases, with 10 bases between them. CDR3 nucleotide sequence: TGTGCCAGCAGCTTAGTCGGCAGCCTTGAGCAGTTCTTC. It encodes CASSLVGSLEQFF.

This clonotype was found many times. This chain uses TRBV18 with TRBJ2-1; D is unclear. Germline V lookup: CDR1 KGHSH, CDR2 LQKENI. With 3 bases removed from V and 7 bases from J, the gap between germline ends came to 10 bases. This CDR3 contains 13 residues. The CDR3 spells CASSPPGWNEQFF. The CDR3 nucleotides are TGTGCCAGCTCACCTCCGGGCTGGAATGAGCAGTTCTTC. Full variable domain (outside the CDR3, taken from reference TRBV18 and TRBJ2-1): NAGVMQNPRHLVRRRGQEARLRCSPMKGHSHVYWYRQLPEEGLKFMVYLQKENIIDESGMPKERFSAEFPKEGPSILRIQQVVRGDSAAYFCASSPPGWNEQFFGPGTRLTVL.

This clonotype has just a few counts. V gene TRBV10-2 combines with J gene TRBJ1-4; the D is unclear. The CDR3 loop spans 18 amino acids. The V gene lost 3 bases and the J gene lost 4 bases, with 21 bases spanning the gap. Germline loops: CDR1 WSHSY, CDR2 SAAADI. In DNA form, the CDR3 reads TGCGCCAGCAGTGACCCTCTCCCCCCGGACGTAGATAATGAAAAACTGTTTTTT. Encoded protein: CASSDPLPPDVDNEKLFF.

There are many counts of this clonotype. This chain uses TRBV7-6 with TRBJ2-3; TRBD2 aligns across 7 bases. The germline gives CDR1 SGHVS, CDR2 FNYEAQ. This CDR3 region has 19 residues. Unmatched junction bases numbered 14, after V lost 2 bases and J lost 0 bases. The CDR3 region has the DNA TGTGCCAGCAGCTTAATTCTGGCTAGCGGAGCACCTAGCACAGATACGCAGTATTTT. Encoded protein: CASSLILASGAPSTDTQYF. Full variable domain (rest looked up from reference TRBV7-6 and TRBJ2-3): GAGVSQSPRYKVTKRGQDVALRCDPISGHVSLYWYRQALGQGPEFLTYFNYEAQQDKSGLPNDRFSAERPEGSISTLTIQRTEQRDSAMYRCASSLILASGAPSTDTQYFGPGTRLTVL.

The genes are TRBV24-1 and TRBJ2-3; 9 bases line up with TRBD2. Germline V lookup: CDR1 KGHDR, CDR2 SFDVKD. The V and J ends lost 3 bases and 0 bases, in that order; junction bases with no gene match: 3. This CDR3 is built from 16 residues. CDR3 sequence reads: CATSDRTSVSTDTQYF. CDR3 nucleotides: TGTGCCACCAGTGATCGGACTAGCGTAAGCACAGATACGCAGTATTTT.

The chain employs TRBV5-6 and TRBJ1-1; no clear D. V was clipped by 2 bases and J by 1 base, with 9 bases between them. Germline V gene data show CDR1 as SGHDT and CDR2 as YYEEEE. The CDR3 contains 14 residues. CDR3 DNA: TGTGCCAGCAGCTTAAGACACCCGAACACTGAAGCTTTCTTT. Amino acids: CASSLRHPNTEAFF. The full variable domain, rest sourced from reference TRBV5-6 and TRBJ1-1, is DAGVTQSPTHLIKTRGQQVTLRCSPKSGHDTVSWYQQALGQGPQFIFQYYEEEERQRGNFPDRFSGHQFPNYSSELNVNALLLGDSALYLCASSLRHPNTEAFFGQGTRLTVV.

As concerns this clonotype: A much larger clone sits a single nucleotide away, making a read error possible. CDR3 DNA: TGTGCCAGCAGCCAGGGTACGTATGGCTACACCTTC. Its translation: CASSQGTYGYTF. J is TRBJ1-2 and V is TRBV11-2; possible D gene TRBD1, 5 bases. This CDR3 region has 12 residues. CDR1 is SGHAT, CDR2 FQNNGV, per germline. The germline V and J ends were trimmed by 5 bases and 5 bases, with 9 bases remaining between them.

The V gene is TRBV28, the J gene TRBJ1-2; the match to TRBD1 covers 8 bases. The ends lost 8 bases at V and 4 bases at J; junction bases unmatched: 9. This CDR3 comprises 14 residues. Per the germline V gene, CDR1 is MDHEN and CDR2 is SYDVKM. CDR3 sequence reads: CASSEGGQVYGYTF. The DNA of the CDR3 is TGTGCCAGCTCCGAGGGGGGACAGGTCTATGGCTACACCTTC.

CDR3 sequence (DNA): TGTGCCAGCAGCAACAGGGTTAACAATGAGCAGTTCTTC. As protein: CASSNRVNNEQFF. The genes are TRBV12-3 or TRBV12-4 and TRBJ2-1, with D possibly matching TRBD1 (6 bases). The CDR3 runs to 13 residues. The V end lost 6 bases, the J end lost 5 bases, and 11 bases lay between the germline ends.

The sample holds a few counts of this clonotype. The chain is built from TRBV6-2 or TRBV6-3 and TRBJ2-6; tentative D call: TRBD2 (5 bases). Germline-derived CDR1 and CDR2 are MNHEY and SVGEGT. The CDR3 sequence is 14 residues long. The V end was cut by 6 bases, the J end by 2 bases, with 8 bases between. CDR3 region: CASRAGTGANVLTF. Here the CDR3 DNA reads TGTGCCAGCAGGGCCGGGACTGGGGCCAACGTCCTGACTTTC.

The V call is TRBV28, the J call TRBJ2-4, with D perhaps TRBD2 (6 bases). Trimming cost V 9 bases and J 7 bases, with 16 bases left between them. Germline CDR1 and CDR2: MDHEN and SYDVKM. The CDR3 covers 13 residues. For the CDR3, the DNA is TGTGCCAGTAGCAGGGACTCGAGGAACATTCAGTACTTC. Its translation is CASSRDSRNIQYF.